The 32 T cell receptor beta chains below come from one sample, sequenced in a study of blood T cell repertoires in COVID-19. Assay used: immunoSEQ multiplex PCR; TCRdb lists only in-frame clones, some missing. The sample consists of 250,000 to 300,000 clones, about 88% of them appearing once. Material: PBMCs or T cells enriched from blood (not recorded which). The receptors derive from a man aged 25 to 40 with acute COVID-19.

As concerns this clone: Other DNA sequences of this sample code for an identical CDR3. J is TRBJ1-1 and V is TRBV7-9; no definite D call. This CDR3 comprises 13 residues. Trimming took 3 bases from V and 1 from J, leaving 6 bases between them. Germline values: CDR1 SEHNR, CDR2 FQNEAQ (reference sequence). The CDR3 DNA follows: TGTGCCAGCAGCTTCCAGGAGAACACTGAAGCTTTCTTT. Its translation: CASSFQENTEAFF.

The genes are TRBV28 and TRBJ2-3; D ambiguous. The CDR3 is 13 amino acids. V lost 2 bases to trimming and J lost 0 bases, with 3 bases between them. Looked up from germline, CDR1 is MDHEN and CDR2 is SYDVKM. This CDR3 is CASSLLSTDTQYF. The DNA for the CDR3 is TGTGCCAGCAGTTTACTGAGCACAGATACGCAGTATTTT.

This rearrangement joins TRBV24-1 to TRBJ1-5; TRBD1 agrees at 7 bases. Germline CDR1 KGHDR, CDR2 SFDVKD. The CDR3 totals 13 residues. Germline trimming cut 5 bases from V and 6 bases from J; bases unmatched to any gene: 3. The CDR3 protein is CATSVTGSQPQHF. The CDR3 DNA sequence: TGTGCCACCAGTGTGACAGGGAGTCAGCCCCAGCATTTT.

This clone was observed once. The rearrangement uses TRBV29-1 and TRBJ2-1; TRBD2 matches at 8 bases. The V segment lost 7 bases and the J segment 2 bases; nucleotides outside the gene matches: 4. Germline V gene sequence: CDR1 SQVTM, CDR2 ANQGSEA. CDR3 length: 13 residues. The CDR3 nucleotides are TGCAGCGGCAGCGGGGGTACCTACAATGAGCAGTTCTTC. This sequence encodes CSGSGGTYNEQFF.

In nucleotides, the CDR3 is TGTGCCAGCAGTCTTCCGGTCGACACCGGGGAGCTGTTTTTT. It yields the protein CASSLPVDTGELFF. The chain links TRBV5-5 to TRBJ2-2, with D unresolved. Germline-derived CDR1 and CDR2 are SGHKS and YYEKEE (reference sequence). There are 14 residues in the CDR3. V gave up 5 bases and J gave up 3 bases, with 11 bases separating them.

The V and J genes are TRBV29-1 and TRBJ2-1; 10 nucleotides line up with TRBD2. Germline loops: CDR1 SQVTM, CDR2 ANQGSEA. Trimming cost V 4 bases and J 8 bases; bases outside gene matches: 14. The CDR3 runs to 16 residues. The CDR3 reads CSVGGESGRALYEQFF. The CDR3, as DNA: TGCAGCGTTGGGGGGGAAAGCGGGAGGGCCCTTTATGAGCAGTTCTTC.

The genes are TRBV2 and TRBJ2-4; 9 bases map to TRBD2. Germline lookup yields CDR1 SNHLY and CDR2 FYNNEI. The CDR3 sequence is 15 residues long. V gave up 5 bases and J gave up 2 bases; unmatched junction bases: 4. CDR3 in amino acids: CASSNSGGSKNIQYF. In nucleotides, the CDR3 is TGTGCCAGCAGTAATAGCGGGGGCTCCAAAAACATTCAGTACTTC. The whole variable domain, remainder taken from reference TRBV2 and TRBJ2-4, is EPEVTQTPSHQVTQMGQEVILRCVPISNHLYFYWYRQILGQKVEFLVSFYNNEISEKSEIFDDQFSVERPDGSNFTLKIRSTKLEDSAMYFCASSNSGGSKNIQYFGAGTRLSVL.

The genes are TRBV12-5 and TRBJ2-3, with a tentative D call TRBD2 (6 bases). The ends were cut back, 1 base at V and 0 bases at J, with 11 bases in the middle. The CDR3 is made up of 16 amino acids. CDR1 is LGHNT, CDR2 FRNRAP, per germline. The CDR3 here is CASGLGAGRSTDTQYF. The CDR3 region has the DNA TGTGCTAGTGGTTTGGGGGCGGGACGGAGCACAGATACGCAGTATTTT.

The J gene is TRBJ1-6, the V gene TRBV6-1; 9 bases are a match to TRBD1. From germline, CDR1 is MNHNS and CDR2 SASEGT. Losses at the gene ends were 3 bases for V and 10 bases for J; bases not matched to a gene: 7. The CDR3 has 15 amino acids. DNA of the CDR3: TGTGCCAGCAGTGAGCCGGGACAGGGTTACTCACCCCTCCACTTT. It codes for CASSEPGQGYSPLHF.

The genes are TRBV29-1 and TRBJ1-1, with D tentatively TRBD1 (6 bases). The CDR3 runs to 13 residues. V lost 4 bases to trimming and J lost 4 bases, with 13 bases between them. The germline V gene encodes CDR1 SQVTM and CDR2 ANQGSEA. The CDR3 coding sequence is TGCAGCGTTGTTGGGGGGGCGGCCACTGAAGCTTTCTTT. It yields the protein CSVVGGAATEAFF. Variable domain in full (rest from reference TRBV29-1 and TRBJ1-1): SAVISQKPSRDICQRGTSLTIQCQVDSQVTMMFWYRQQPGQSLTLIATANQGSEATYESGFVIDKFPISRPNLTFSTLTVSNMSPEDSSIYLCSVVGGAATEAFFGQGTRLTVV.

The rearrangement joins TRBV6-5 to TRBJ2-2; D perhaps matches TRBD2 (5 bases). The germline CDR1 and CDR2 sequences are MNHEY and SVGAGI. This CDR3 spans 13 amino acids. V lost 7 bases, J lost 3 bases, and 9 bases lay in between. CDR3 residues: CASNAGDTGELFF. The DNA of the CDR3 is TGTGCCAGCAACGCGGGTGACACCGGGGAGCTGTTTTTT.

The chain recombines TRBV29-1 with TRBJ2-1; a weak D match, TRBD2 (6 bases). Trimming left V 4 bases short and J 8 bases short, with 15 bases between. The germline V gene encodes CDR1 SQVTM and CDR2 ANQGSEA. The CDR3 is 13 amino acids. This CDR3 is CSVVSLAGHEQFF. The CDR3 nucleotides read TGCAGCGTTGTGTCACTAGCTGGCCATGAGCAGTTCTTC.

The chain combines TRBV20-1 with TRBJ1-1; D gene unclear. The CDR3 totals 11 residues. Germline assignment: CDR1 DFQATT and CDR2 SNEGSKA (reference sequence). Trimming cost V 3 bases and J 4 bases, with 6 bases left between them. The CDR3 nucleotides read TGCAGTGCTAGGGCGGCCACTGAAGCTTTCTTT. Translation gives CSARAATEAFF.

Turning to this clone: Germline and junction disagree at one end, which may indicate a read error. This rearrangement joins TRBV5-1 to TRBJ1-2; D is perhaps TRBD1 (5 bases). There are 13 residues in the CDR3. Germline values: CDR1 SGHRS, CDR2 YFSETQ. CDR3 amino acids: CASSLEGAGGYTF. CDR3 nucleotide sequence: TGTGCCAGCAGCTTGGAAGGGGCCGGTGGCTACACCTTC.

This clone was seen a few times. The chain joins TRBV2 to TRBJ2-7; 7 bases are shared with TRBD1. The V segment lost 4 bases and the J segment 4 bases; nucleotides outside the gene matches: 7. The CDR3 is 14 residues long. CDR1 SNHLY and CDR2 FYNNEI come from the germline V gene. CDR3 region: CASSVAPGGYEQYV. The CDR3 nucleotides are TGTGCCAGCAGTGTCGCTCCAGGGGGATACGAGCAGTACGTC.

The chain joins TRBV5-1 to TRBJ2-6, with 8 bases matching TRBD2. This CDR3 is 16 amino acids long. The junction had 3 bases not matched to a gene; V was cut back by 4 bases and J by 0 bases. The germline V gene has CDR1 SGHRS and CDR2 YFSETQ. The DNA of the CDR3 is TGCGCCAGCAGCGCGGGAGGAATCTCTGGGGCCAACGTCCTGACTTTC. It is translated as CASSAGGISGANVLTF.

The rearrangement uses TRBV11-3 and TRBJ2-6; weak D call: TRBD2 (5 bases). The CDR3 length is 15 residues. CDR1 is SGHNT and CDR2 is YENEEA in the germline V gene. Trimming took off 3 bases at V and 1 base at J, with 7 bases between the two ends. CDR3 amino acids: CASSFGESGANVLTF. In DNA, the CDR3 is TGTGCCAGCAGCTTTGGGGAGTCTGGGGCCAACGTCCTGACTTTC.

The chain is built from TRBV5-6 and TRBJ1-2, with TRBD1 identical over 8 bases. The germline CDR1 and CDR2 sequences are SGHDT and YYEEEE. The junction had 6 bases not matched to a gene; V was cut back by 1 base and J by 4 bases. The CDR3 extends over 15 amino acids. In nucleotides, the CDR3 is TGTGCCAGCAGCTTGACCGGGACAGGCCTCTATGGCTACACCTTC. Translation: CASSLTGTGLYGYTF. Supplemented by reference TRBV5-6 and TRBJ1-2, the full variable domain reads DAGVTQSPTHLIKTRGQQVTLRCSPKSGHDTVSWYQQALGQGPQFIFQYYEEEERQRGNFPDRFSGHQFPNYSSELNVNALLLGDSALYLCASSLTGTGLYGYTFGSGTRLTVV.

The chain combines TRBV11-2 with TRBJ2-2, with no clear D. Germline loops: CDR1 SGHAT, CDR2 FQNNGV. Between the trimmed V and J ends, which lost 0 bases and 6 bases, there was a span of 5 bases. CDR3 length: 13 amino acids. CDR3 region: CASSLDRAGELFF. DNA for the CDR3: TGTGCCAGCAGCTTAGATCGGGCCGGGGAGCTGTTTTTT. The variable domain in full, completed from reference TRBV11-2 and TRBJ2-2, reads EAGVAQSPRYKIIEKRQSVAFWCNPISGHATLYWYQQILGQGPKLLIQFQNNGVVDDSQLPKDRFSAERLKGVDSTLKIQPAKLEDSAVYLCASSLDRAGELFFGEGSRLTVL.

V usage is TRBV25-1 and J usage is TRBJ1-1, with 9 positions matching TRBD1. Trimming at V came to 1 base and at J to 4 bases, leaving 13 bases not matched to a gene. Germline V gene data show CDR1 as MGHDK and CDR2 as SYGVNS. The CDR3 is 18 amino acids. CDR3 in DNA: TGTGCCAGCAGTGAATTTTGGGGGGACAGGGTTTATTTCACTGAAGCTTTCTTT. This gives the protein CASSEFWGDRVYFTEAFF.

The chain employs TRBV6-5 and TRBJ1-5; D gene uncertain. V lost 6 bases and J 6 bases, leaving 12 bases between the germline ends. CDR3 size: 13 residues. In germline, CDR1 is MNHEY, CDR2 SVGAGI. In DNA form, the CDR3 reads TGTGCCAGCAGAGGACGGGATCGTCAGCCCCAGCATTTT. This translates into CASRGRDRQPQHF.

Note on this clone: One end of the junction varies from germline; a read error may be responsible. V is TRBV6-4 and J is TRBJ1-2; tentatively, D is TRBD1 (5 bases). CDR1 is MRHNA and CDR2 is SNTAGT in the germline V gene. The CDR3 runs to 12 residues. This chain's CDR3 is CASSDPGGGDTF. In DNA, the CDR3 is TGTGCCAGCAGTGACCCCGGGGGTGGCGACACCTTC.

The gene calls are TRBV30 and TRBJ1-5; D remains ambiguous. This CDR3 contains 14 residues. V was cut by 3 bases and J by 7 bases, with 16 bases left in between. CDR1 and CDR2 from the germline V gene are GTSNPN and SVGIG (reference sequence). The CDR3 is CAWSRETRYQPQHF. Written as DNA, the CDR3 is TGTGCCTGGAGCCGGGAGACCAGGTACCAGCCCCAGCATTTT. Filled out from reference TRBV30 and TRBJ1-5, the complete variable domain reads SQTIHQWPATLVQPVGSPLSLECTVEGTSNPNLYWYRQAAGRGLQLLFYSVGIGQISSEVPQNLSASRPQDRQFILSSKKLLLSDSGFYLCAWSRETRYQPQHFGDGTRLSIL.

The V gene is TRBV27, the J gene TRBJ1-5; 7 bases match TRBD1. This CDR3 spans 14 amino acids. CDR1 is MNHEY, CDR2 SMNVEV, per germline (reference sequence). Trimming took 6 bases from V and 4 from J; bases not matched to a gene: 6. This CDR3 is CASRSGTANQPQHF. CDR3 in DNA: TGTGCCAGCAGATCCGGGACAGCAAATCAGCCCCAGCATTTT.

The chain carries TRBV6-1 and TRBJ2-5, with a possible D match to TRBD1 (6 bases). The germline V gene has CDR1 MNHNS and CDR2 SASEGT. The CDR3 consists of 15 residues. With 3 bases removed from V and 1 base from J, the gap between germline ends came to 12 bases. The CDR3 DNA sequence: TGTGCCAGCAGTGAGGACAGCCGAACCCAAGAGACCCAGTACTTC. Translated: CASSEDSRTQETQYF.

The chain couples TRBV19 to TRBJ1-3, with 8 bases fitting TRBD1. Germline V gives CDR1 LNHDA, CDR2 SQIVND (reference sequence). V was clipped by 6 bases and J by 0 bases; unmatched bases: 13. The CDR3 has 18 residues. For the CDR3, the DNA is TGTGCCAGTAGCCTTGGGACGTTGACAGGGGACTCTGGAAACACCATATATTTT. Protein product: CASSLGTLTGDSGNTIYF.

V gene TRBV19 combines with J gene TRBJ2-3; TRBD1 matches at 8 bases. Germline V gives CDR1 LNHDA, CDR2 SQIVND (reference sequence). This CDR3 contains 15 residues. J gave up 0 bases and V 5 bases, and 4 bases lay outside the gene matches. The CDR3 reads CASSPRQGSTDTQYF. In DNA form, the CDR3 reads TGTGCCAGTAGTCCTCGACAGGGGAGCACAGATACGCAGTATTTT.

The chain couples TRBV4-2 to TRBJ2-5, with D maybe TRBD2 (6 bases). Germline-derived CDR1 and CDR2 are LGHNA and YNFKEQ. The CDR3 spans 13 residues. The V end was cut by 2 bases, the J end by 5 bases, with 9 bases between. The CDR3 loop is CASSQTSLETQYF. CDR3 DNA sequence: TGTGCCAGCAGCCAAACTAGCCTGGAGACCCAGTACTTC.

This chain connects TRBV7-9 to TRBJ1-2; D call uncertain. Germline CDR1 is SEHNR and CDR2 is FQNEAQ (reference sequence). Trimming stripped 0 bases from V and 1 base from J, with 12 bases between. CDR3 length: 16 amino acids. Here the CDR3 DNA reads TGTGCCAGCAGCTTAGCTGGGCCACATATTAACTATGGCTACACCTTC. Translation gives CASSLAGPHINYGYTF.

The J gene is TRBJ2-7, the V gene TRBV16; D uncertain. CDR1 is KGHSY, CDR2 FQNENV, per germline. The CDR3 loop spans 15 amino acids. V was trimmed by 0 bases and J by 3 bases, leaving 12 bases between them. CDR3 sequence (DNA): TGTGCCAGCAGCCAATCGGGCGCAGAACGCTACGAGCAGTACGTC. Protein product: CASSQSGAERYEQYV.

The V and J genes are TRBV18 and TRBJ1-2; D is possibly TRBD1 (5 bases). Germline V lookup: CDR1 KGHSH, CDR2 LQKENI. V was shortened by 1 base and J by 0 bases, with 9 bases between the two germline ends. The CDR3 spans 15 residues. CDR3 nucleotides: TGTGCCAGCTCACCACAGACAGAGCCTAACTATGGCTACACCTTC. Encoded protein: CASSPQTEPNYGYTF.

The chain joins TRBV28 to TRBJ1-2, with D possibly TRBD1 on 5 matching bases. The germline CDR1 and CDR2 sequences are MDHEN and SYDVKM. This CDR3 region has 11 residues. Trimming took 11 bases from V and 8 from J, leaving 15 bases between them. This chain's CDR3 is CAVGGIGGYTF. The DNA for the CDR3 is TGTGCCGTCGGGGGAATCGGGGGCTACACCTTC.